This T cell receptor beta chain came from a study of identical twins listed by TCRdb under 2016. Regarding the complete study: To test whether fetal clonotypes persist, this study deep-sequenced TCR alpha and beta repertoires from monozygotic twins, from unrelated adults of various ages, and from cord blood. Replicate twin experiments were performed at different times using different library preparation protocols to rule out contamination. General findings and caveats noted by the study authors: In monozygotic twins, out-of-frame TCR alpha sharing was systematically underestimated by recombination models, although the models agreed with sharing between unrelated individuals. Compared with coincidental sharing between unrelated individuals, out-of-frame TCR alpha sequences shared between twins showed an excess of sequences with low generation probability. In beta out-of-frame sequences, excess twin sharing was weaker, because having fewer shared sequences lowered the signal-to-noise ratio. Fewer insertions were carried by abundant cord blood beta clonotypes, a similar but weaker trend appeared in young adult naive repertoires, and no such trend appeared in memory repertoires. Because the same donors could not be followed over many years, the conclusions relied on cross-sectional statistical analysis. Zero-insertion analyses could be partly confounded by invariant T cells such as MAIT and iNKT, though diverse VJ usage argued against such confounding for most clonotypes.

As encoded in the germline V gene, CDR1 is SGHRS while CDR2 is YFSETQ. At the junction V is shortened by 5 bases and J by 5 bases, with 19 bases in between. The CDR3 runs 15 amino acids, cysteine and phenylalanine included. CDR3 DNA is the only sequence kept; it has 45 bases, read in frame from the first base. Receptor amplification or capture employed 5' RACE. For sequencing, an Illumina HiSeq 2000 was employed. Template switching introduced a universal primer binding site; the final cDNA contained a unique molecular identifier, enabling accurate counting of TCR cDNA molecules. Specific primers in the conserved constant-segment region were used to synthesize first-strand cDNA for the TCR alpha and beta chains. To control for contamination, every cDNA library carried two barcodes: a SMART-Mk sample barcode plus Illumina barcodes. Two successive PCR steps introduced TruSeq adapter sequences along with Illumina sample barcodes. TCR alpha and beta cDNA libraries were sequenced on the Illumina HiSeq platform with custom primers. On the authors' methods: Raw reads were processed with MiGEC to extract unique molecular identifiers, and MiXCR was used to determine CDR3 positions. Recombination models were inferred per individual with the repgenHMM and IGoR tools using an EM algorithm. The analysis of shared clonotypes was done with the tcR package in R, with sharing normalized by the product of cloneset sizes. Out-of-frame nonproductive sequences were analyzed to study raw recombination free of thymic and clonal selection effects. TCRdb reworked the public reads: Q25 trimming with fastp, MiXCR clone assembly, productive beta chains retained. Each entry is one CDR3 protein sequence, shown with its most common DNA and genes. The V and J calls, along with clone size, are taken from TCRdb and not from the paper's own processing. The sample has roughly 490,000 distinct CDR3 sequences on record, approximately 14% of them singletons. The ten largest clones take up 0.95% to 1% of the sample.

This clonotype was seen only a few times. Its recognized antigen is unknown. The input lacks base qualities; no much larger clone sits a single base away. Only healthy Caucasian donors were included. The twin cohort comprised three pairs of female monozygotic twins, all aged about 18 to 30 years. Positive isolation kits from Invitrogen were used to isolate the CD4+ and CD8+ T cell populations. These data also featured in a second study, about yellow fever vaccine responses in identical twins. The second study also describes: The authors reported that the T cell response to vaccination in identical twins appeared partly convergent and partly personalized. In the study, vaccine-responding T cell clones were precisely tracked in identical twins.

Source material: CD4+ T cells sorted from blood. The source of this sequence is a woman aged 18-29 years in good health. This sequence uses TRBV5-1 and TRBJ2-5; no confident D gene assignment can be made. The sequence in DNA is TGCGCCAGCAGGCCGACCATTTTGCAAGGGGAGACCCAGTACTTC. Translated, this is CASRPTILQGETQYF.